The 30 T cell receptor beta chains below were found in one sample sequenced in a study of identical twins. MiXCR was run by TCRdb on the 5' RACE reads, yielding one entry per CDR3 protein. The table records around 530,000 distinct CDR3 sequences, roughly 15% of them present only once. These sequences were also reported in another study, on yellow fever vaccine responses in identical twins.

The sample comprised CD4+ T cells sorted from blood. These receptors were obtained from a woman aged 18-30 years in good health.

This clonotype has just a few counts. The V gene is TRBV10-3, the J gene TRBJ2-7; possible D gene TRBD2, 6 bases. CDR3 length: 14 amino acids. From germline, CDR1 is ENHRY and CDR2 SYGVKD. The V gene lost 2 bases and the J gene lost 3 bases, with 11 bases spanning the gap. The CDR3 bases are TGTGCCATCAGTGAGCTTACCGGGAGCTACGAGCAGTACTTC. It codes for CAISELTGSYEQYF.

Only a few counts were recorded for this clonotype. The CDR3 DNA sequence: TGCGCCAGCAGCTTGGGACTAGCGGAGGTCGAGCAGTACGTC. Amino acids: CASSLGLAEVEQYV. This chain uses TRBV5-1 with TRBJ2-7; 9 nucleotides line up with TRBD2. This CDR3 is 14 amino acids long. The junction had 4 bases not matched to a gene; V was cut back by 0 bases and J by 6 bases. Germline CDR1 and CDR2: SGHRS and YFSETQ.

This clonotype has more than one count but fewer than ten. The chain couples TRBV14 to TRBJ2-7, with a tentative D call TRBD2 (6 bases). V was clipped by 1 base and J by 7 bases, with 11 bases between them. The CDR3 extends over 13 amino acids. Germline loops: CDR1 SGHDN, CDR2 FVKESK. CDR3 amino acids: CASSQVAAGEQYF. The CDR3 region has the DNA TGTGCCAGCAGCCAAGTTGCCGCGGGGGAGCAGTACTTC. Using reference TRBV14 and TRBJ2-7 for the parts outside the CDR3, the full variable domain is EAGVTQFPSHSVIEKGQTVTLRCDPISGHDNLYWYRRVMGKEIKFLLHFVKESKQDESGMPNNRFLAERTGGTYSTLKVQPAELEDSGVYFCASSQVAAGEQYFGPGTRLTVT.

The chain is built from TRBV10-3 and TRBJ2-7; TRBD2 matches 10 bases. This CDR3 spans 17 amino acids. The germline V gene encodes CDR1 ENHRY and CDR2 SYGVKD. The V segment lost 6 bases and the J segment 1 base; nucleotides outside the gene matches: 12. In DNA, the CDR3 is TGTGCCATCAGCTACCTAGCGGGGGTCAATTCTTCCTACGAGCAGTACGTC. This encodes CAISYLAGVNSSYEQYV.

This clonotype has a handful of counts. The rearrangement joins TRBV29-1 to TRBJ1-1, with D uncertain. Germline V gene data show CDR1 as SQVTM and CDR2 as ANQGSEA. CDR3 length: 15 residues. Trimming shortened V by 1 base and J by 1 base, and 13 bases separated the two germline ends. DNA of the CDR3: TGCAGCGTTGAAGGCAGGATGGAGGGGAACACTGAAGCTTTCTTT. This gives the protein CSVEGRMEGNTEAFF. Full variable domain (remainder filled in from reference TRBV29-1 and TRBJ1-1): SAVISQKPSRDICQRGTSLTIQCQVDSQVTMMFWYRQQPGQSLTLIATANQGSEATYESGFVIDKFPISRPNLTFSTLTVSNMSPEDSSIYLCSVEGRMEGNTEAFFGQGTRLTVV.

This chain uses TRBV20-1 with TRBJ2-1; TRBD2 matches at 11 bases. The germline gives CDR1 DFQATT, CDR2 SNEGSKA (reference sequence). J lost 4 bases, V lost 1 base, and 15 bases had no gene match. This CDR3 region has 19 residues. The CDR3 reads CSARVPSGGTILSYNEQFF. CDR3 bases: TGCAGTGCTAGAGTACCTAGCGGGGGGACTATTTTATCTTACAATGAGCAGTTCTTC.

This clonotype was seen many times. The chain couples TRBV5-1 to TRBJ1-4; TRBD1 matches 8 bases. V trimming: 4 bases; J trimming: 5 bases; junction bases outside the gene matches: 4. CDR1 and CDR2 from the germline V gene are SGHRS and YFSETQ. The CDR3 has 14 residues. The CDR3 bases are TGCGCCAGCAGCCCGACAGGGGCGAATGAAAAACTGTTTTTT. Translated: CASSPTGANEKLFF.

This clonotype showed up just a few times. The V gene is TRBV3-1, the J gene TRBJ2-3; tentative D call: TRBD2 (6 bases). Germline V gives CDR1 LGHDT, CDR2 YNNKEL (reference sequence). V was clipped by 3 bases and J by 2 bases, with 15 bases between them. The CDR3 totals 16 residues. CDR3 amino acids: CASSQRTGTYTDTQYF. CDR3 nucleotide sequence: TGTGCCAGCAGCCAGCGAACCGGGACTTACACAGATACGCAGTATTTT.

V and J are TRBV2 and TRBJ2-2, with 11 bases matching TRBD1. Germline trimming cut 3 bases from V and 6 bases from J; bases unmatched to any gene: 9. The CDR3 runs 17 residues. Germline values: CDR1 SNHLY, CDR2 FYNNEI. Here the CDR3 DNA reads TGTGCCAGCAGTGACTCCGGGACAGGGGGAACGGCCGGGGAGCTGTTTTTT. This sequence encodes CASSDSGTGGTAGELFF.

This clonotype was observed a few times. The junction departs from the called germline gene at one end, perhaps through a read error. The V and J genes are TRBV10-3 and TRBJ2-1; D tentatively fits TRBD1 or TRBD2 (5 bases each). Germline CDR1 reads ENHRY; CDR2 reads SYGVKD. The length of the CDR3 is 14 residues. CDR3 residues: CAISEPNSRGAAVF. CDR3 coding DNA: TGTGCCATCAGTGAGCCGAACAGTAGGGGAGCCGCGGTCTTC.

A few counts support this clonotype. The chain joins TRBV7-2 to TRBJ2-1; 7 nucleotides line up with TRBD2. This CDR3 is built from 14 residues. The J segment lost 9 bases and the V segment lost 5 bases, leaving 10 bases of the junction unmatched. CDR1 and CDR2 from the germline V gene are SGHTA and FQGNSA. The CDR3 here is CASSPSRTSIEQFF. CDR3 coding DNA: TGTGCCAGCAGCCCCTCCCGGACTAGTATTGAGCAGTTCTTC.

This clonotype was picked up a small number of times. J is TRBJ1-1 and V is TRBV12-3 or TRBV12-4; D remains ambiguous. The germline V and J ends were trimmed by 7 bases and 5 bases, with 11 bases remaining between them. This CDR3 has 12 residues. DNA for the CDR3: TGTGCCAGCAATAAAGGTGGAACTGAAGCTTTCTTT. Its translation is CASNKGGTEAFF.

CDR3 residues: CASSPIPTGVGSYNEQFF. CDR3 bases: TGCGCCAGCAGCCCGATTCCGACAGGAGTAGGCTCCTACAATGAGCAGTTCTTC. This sequence joins TRBV5-1 and TRBJ2-1, with a tentative D call TRBD1 (6 bases). From germline, CDR1 is SGHRS and CDR2 YFSETQ. This CDR3 comprises 18 residues. The V and J ends lost 4 bases and 0 bases respectively, with 20 bases between them.

The rearrangement joins TRBV19 to TRBJ1-4; weak D call: TRBD1 (5 bases). The V end was cut by 5 bases, the J end by 6 bases, with 10 bases between. The CDR3 is made up of 13 amino acids. Per germline, CDR1 LNHDA and CDR2 SQIVND (reference sequence). CDR3 region: CASSLGGDEKLFF. The CDR3 DNA reads as TGTGCCAGTAGTCTGGGGGGAGATGAAAAACTGTTTTTT.

V usage is TRBV29-1 and J usage is TRBJ2-7; TRBD1 agrees at 8 bases. Losses at the gene ends were 4 bases for V and 2 bases for J; bases not matched to a gene: 7. This CDR3 is 14 amino acids long. CDR1 is SQVTM and CDR2 is ANQGSEA in the germline V gene. The DNA of the CDR3 is TGCAGCGTTGCTTCCGGGACAGGTCCCTACGAGCAGTACGTC. Protein: CSVASGTGPYEQYV.

This clonotype has ten or more counts. This chain uses TRBV10-3 with TRBJ2-1; TRBD1 aligns across 7 bases. J lost 0 bases, V lost 4 bases, and 3 bases had no gene match. The CDR3 has 15 residues. Germline CDR1 reads ENHRY; CDR2 reads SYGVKD. The DNA for the CDR3 is TGTGCCATCAGTGCGACAGGGAGCTCCTACAATGAGCAGTTCTTC. This translates into CAISATGSSYNEQFF.

CDR3 coding DNA: TGCGCCAGCAGTCCCCGGGACAACAACACCGGGGAGCTGTTTTTT. Translated: CASSPRDNNTGELFF. V usage is TRBV23-1 and J usage is TRBJ2-2; D perhaps matches TRBD1 (6 bases). TRBV23-1 carries the ORF label, with uncertain function. CDR3 length: 15 amino acids. V was shortened by 4 bases and J by 2 bases, with 11 bases between the two germline ends.

The chain combines TRBV11-2 with TRBJ2-1, with 10 bases identical to TRBD2. Germline V gene sequence: CDR1 SGHAT, CDR2 FQNNGV. There are 20 residues in the CDR3. The V segment lost 0 bases and the J segment 1 base; nucleotides outside the gene matches: 12. The CDR3 loop is CASSLEPWLAGAGSYNEQFF. The CDR3 DNA reads TGTGCCAGCAGCTTAGAACCTTGGCTAGCGGGAGCGGGTTCCTACAATGAGCAGTTCTTC.

The V gene is TRBV4-2, the J gene TRBJ2-5, with D perhaps TRBD2 (6 bases). CDR3 length: 14 amino acids. With 4 bases removed from V and 5 bases from J, the gap between germline ends came to 14 bases. Germline lookup yields CDR1 LGHNA and CDR2 YNFKEQ. CDR3 loop: CASSRRLGQETQYF. The CDR3 DNA reads as TGTGCCAGCAGCCGCCGACTAGGGCAGGAGACCCAGTACTTC.

This clonotype has just a few counts. This chain uses TRBV5-1 with TRBJ1-2; D ambiguous. Trimming took 5 bases from V and 7 from J, leaving 18 bases between them. The CDR3 is made up of 14 amino acids. Germline values: CDR1 SGHRS, CDR2 YFSETQ. CDR3: CASSYHKEGSGYTF. The CDR3 DNA is TGCGCCAGCAGTTATCACAAAGAAGGGAGTGGCTACACCTTC.

This chain links TRBV9 with TRBJ2-3; a weak D match, TRBD2 (6 bases). V lost 0 bases to trimming and J lost 8 bases, with 7 bases between them. Germline V gives CDR1 SGDLS, CDR2 YYNGEE. The CDR3 is made up of 12 amino acids. CDR3: CASSVDGGTQYF. The CDR3 coding sequence is TGTGCCAGCAGCGTAGACGGGGGTACGCAGTATTTT.

The rearrangement links TRBV20-1 to TRBJ2-4, with a weak D call TRBD2 (5 bases). Germline V CDR1 and CDR2: DFQATT, SNEGSKA (reference sequence). V was clipped by 6 bases and J by 0 bases, with 15 bases between them. This CDR3 spans 15 amino acids. The CDR3 reads CSAGRGNEAKNIQYF. The CDR3 DNA sequence: TGCAGTGCCGGAAGAGGGAACGAAGCCAAAAACATTCAGTACTTC.

The chain uses TRBV6-2 or TRBV6-3 and TRBJ2-1; 10 bases fit TRBD2. After removal of 7 bases from V and 7 bases from J, the junction contained 4 bases not matched to a gene. Germline CDR1 MNHEY, CDR2 SVGEGT. The CDR3 totals 13 residues. The CDR3 is CASKRGGTNEQFF. The DNA for the CDR3 is TGTGCCAGCAAGCGGGGGGGGACAAATGAGCAGTTCTTC.

The V gene is TRBV28, the J gene TRBJ2-3; 9 bases line up with TRBD1. This CDR3 comprises 15 residues. The germline V gene has CDR1 MDHEN and CDR2 SYDVKM. V trimming: 8 bases; J trimming: 3 bases; junction bases outside the gene matches: 9. The DNA of the CDR3 is TGTGCCAGCTTAGAGACAGGGGGTAGGACAGATACGCAGTATTTT. Protein: CASLETGGRTDTQYF.

The V call is TRBV5-1, the J call TRBJ2-1; no definite D call. The CDR3 is 14 amino acids. Germline CDR1 is SGHRS and CDR2 is YFSETQ. The V end was cut by 0 bases, the J end by 5 bases, with 9 bases between. CDR3 nucleotides: TGCGCCAGCAGCTTGGACTGGGAAAACAATGAGCAGTTCTTC. It specifies CASSLDWENNEQFF.

This clonotype was detected a few times. The CDR3 reads CASRRTSGIVINEQFF. CDR3 in DNA: TGTGCCAGCAGGAGGACTAGCGGGATTGTAATAAATGAGCAGTTCTTC. The V gene is TRBV12-3 or TRBV12-4, the J gene TRBJ2-1; TRBD2 matches at 12 bases. V was pared by 6 bases and J by 7 bases, with 10 bases of the junction left unmatched. This CDR3 has 16 residues.

This chain uses TRBV6-2 or TRBV6-3 with TRBJ1-6; the match to TRBD1 covers 8 bases. The CDR3 extends over 15 amino acids. With 2 bases clipped from V and 8 bases from J, the junction kept 5 bases outside the gene matches. Looked up from germline, CDR1 is MNHEY and CDR2 is SVGEGT. CDR3 sequence (DNA): TGTGCCAGCAGTTACGGTGGGGGACAGGATTCACCCCTCCACTTT. It yields the protein CASSYGGGQDSPLHF.

This clonotype was counted between two and nine times. The rearrangement links TRBV20-1 to TRBJ2-5; 11 bases align to TRBD1. The CDR3 runs 14 residues. Losses at the gene ends were 6 bases for V and 5 bases for J; bases not matched to a gene: 8. CDR1 DFQATT and CDR2 SNEGSKA come from the germline V gene (reference sequence). DNA of the CDR3: TGCAGTGCAACTACCGGGACAGGGGGGGAGACCCAGTACTTC. Its translation is CSATTGTGGETQYF.

This clonotype was seen a handful of times. The chain links TRBV7-2 to TRBJ2-2, with 7 bases matching TRBD2. Germline trimming cut 5 bases from V and 1 base from J; bases unmatched to any gene: 4. Germline V lookup: CDR1 SGHTA, CDR2 FQGNSA. This CDR3 contains 15 residues. Written as DNA, the CDR3 is TGTGCCAGCAGCCCCACTAGCGTGAACACCGGGGAGCTGTTTTTT. Translation: CASSPTSVNTGELFF.

The genes are TRBV5-1 and TRBJ2-3, with D unresolved. The germline gives CDR1 SGHRS, CDR2 YFSETQ. This CDR3 region has 17 residues. V gave up 4 bases and J gave up 2 bases, with 20 bases separating them. This CDR3 is CASSPGLWSALTDTQYF. The CDR3 region has the DNA TGCGCCAGCAGCCCCGGGTTGTGGAGCGCTCTCACAGATACGCAGTATTTT. Combining the CDR3 with reference TRBV5-1 and TRBJ2-3 gives the whole variable domain KAGVTQTPRYLIKTRGQQVTLSCSPISGHRSVSWYQQTPGQGLQFLFEYFSETQRNKGNFPGRFSGRQFSNSRSEMNVSTLELGDSALYLCASSPGLWSALTDTQYFGPGTRLTVL.